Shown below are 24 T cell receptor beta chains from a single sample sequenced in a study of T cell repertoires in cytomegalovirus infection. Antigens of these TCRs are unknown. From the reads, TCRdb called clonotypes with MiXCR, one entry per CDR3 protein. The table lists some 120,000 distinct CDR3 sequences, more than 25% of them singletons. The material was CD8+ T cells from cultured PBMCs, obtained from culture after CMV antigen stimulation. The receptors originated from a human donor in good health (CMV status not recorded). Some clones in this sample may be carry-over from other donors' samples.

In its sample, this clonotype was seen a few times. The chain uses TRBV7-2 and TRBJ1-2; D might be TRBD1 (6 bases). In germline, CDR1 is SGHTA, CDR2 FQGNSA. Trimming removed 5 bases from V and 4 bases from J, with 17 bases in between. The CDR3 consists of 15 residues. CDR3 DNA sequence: TGTGCCAGCAGCCGGCGGGGGCCGAAGACCTATGGCTACACCTTC. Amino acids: CASSRRGPKTYGYTF.

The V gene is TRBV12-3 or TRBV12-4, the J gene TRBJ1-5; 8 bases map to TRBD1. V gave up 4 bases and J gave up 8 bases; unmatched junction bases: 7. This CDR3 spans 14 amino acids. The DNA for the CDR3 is TGTGCCAGCAGTTCCCCGGGACAGGACGAGCCCCAGCATTTT. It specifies CASSSPGQDEPQHF.

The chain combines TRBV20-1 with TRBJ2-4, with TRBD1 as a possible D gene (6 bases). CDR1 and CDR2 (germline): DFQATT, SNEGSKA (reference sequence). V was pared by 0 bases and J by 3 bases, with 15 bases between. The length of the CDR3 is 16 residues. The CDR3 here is CSAREMDSFDKNIQYF. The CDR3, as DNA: TGCAGTGCTAGAGAGATGGACAGCTTTGACAAAAACATTCAGTACTTC.

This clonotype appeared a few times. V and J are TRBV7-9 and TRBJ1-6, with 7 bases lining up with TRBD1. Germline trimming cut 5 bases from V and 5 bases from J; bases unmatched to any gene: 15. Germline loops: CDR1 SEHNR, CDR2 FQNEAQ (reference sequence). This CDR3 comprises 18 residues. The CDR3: CASSTSGTANPNNSPLHF. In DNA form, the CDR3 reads TGTGCCAGCAGCACTTCCGGGACAGCCAATCCGAATAATTCACCCCTCCACTTT.

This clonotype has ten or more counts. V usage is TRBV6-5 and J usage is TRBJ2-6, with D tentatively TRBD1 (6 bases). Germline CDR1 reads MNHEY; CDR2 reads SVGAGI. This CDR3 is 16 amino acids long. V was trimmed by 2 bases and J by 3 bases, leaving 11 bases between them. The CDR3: CASSYSPGDGANVLTF. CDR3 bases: TGTGCCAGCAGTTACAGTCCAGGGGATGGGGCCAACGTCCTGACTTTC.

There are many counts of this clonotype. CDR3 sequence: CASSPSVGSGGMETQYF. In DNA form, the CDR3 reads TGTGCCAGCAGCCCCTCGGTTGGTAGCGGGGGGATGGAGACCCAGTACTTC. This chain joins TRBV7-2 and TRBJ2-5; 10 nucleotides align to TRBD2. This CDR3 is built from 17 residues. Germline V gene lookup returns CDR1 SGHTA and CDR2 FQGNSA. V shed 5 bases and J 5 bases; nucleotides not matched to a gene: 14.

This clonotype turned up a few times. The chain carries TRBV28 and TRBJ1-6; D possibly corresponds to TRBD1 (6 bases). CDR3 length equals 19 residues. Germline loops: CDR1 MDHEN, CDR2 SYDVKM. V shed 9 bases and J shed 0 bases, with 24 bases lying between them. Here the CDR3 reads CASDPAQGISPSYNSPLHF. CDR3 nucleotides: TGTGCCAGTGATCCCGCGCAGGGGATATCCCCCTCCTATAATTCACCCCTCCACTTT.

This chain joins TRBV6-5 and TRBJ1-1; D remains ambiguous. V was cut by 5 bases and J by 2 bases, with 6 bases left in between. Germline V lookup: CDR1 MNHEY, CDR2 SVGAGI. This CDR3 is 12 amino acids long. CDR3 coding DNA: TGTGCCAGCAGTCCCCGAAACACTGAAGCTTTCTTT. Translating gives CASSPRNTEAFF.

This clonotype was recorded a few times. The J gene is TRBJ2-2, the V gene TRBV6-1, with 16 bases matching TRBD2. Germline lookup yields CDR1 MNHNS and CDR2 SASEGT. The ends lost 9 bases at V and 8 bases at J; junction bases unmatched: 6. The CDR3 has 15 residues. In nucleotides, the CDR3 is TGTGCCAGTGTCGGGACTAGCGGGGGGGCAGGGGAGCTGTTTTTT. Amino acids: CASVGTSGGAGELFF.

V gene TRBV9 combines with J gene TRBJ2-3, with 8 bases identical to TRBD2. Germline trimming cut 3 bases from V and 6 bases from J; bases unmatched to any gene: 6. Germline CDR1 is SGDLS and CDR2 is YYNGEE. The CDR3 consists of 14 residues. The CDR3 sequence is CASSDGGAGDTQYF. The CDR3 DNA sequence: TGTGCCAGCAGCGACGGGGGGGCAGGGGATACGCAGTATTTT.

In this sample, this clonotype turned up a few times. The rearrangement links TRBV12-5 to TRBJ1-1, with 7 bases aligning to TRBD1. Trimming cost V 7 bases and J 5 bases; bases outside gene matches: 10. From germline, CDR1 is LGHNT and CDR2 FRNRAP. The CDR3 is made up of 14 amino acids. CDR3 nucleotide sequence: TGTGCTAGTGCCCCTACAGGGGAAAGGACTGAAGCTTTCTTT. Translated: CASAPTGERTEAFF.

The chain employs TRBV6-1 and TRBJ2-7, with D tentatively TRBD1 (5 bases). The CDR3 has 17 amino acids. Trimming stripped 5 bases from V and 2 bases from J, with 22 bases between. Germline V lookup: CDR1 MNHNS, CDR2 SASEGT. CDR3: CASSFSGFGRVPYEQYF. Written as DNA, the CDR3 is TGTGCCAGCAGTTTCTCCGGCTTCGGCAGGGTCCCCTACGAGCAGTACTTC.

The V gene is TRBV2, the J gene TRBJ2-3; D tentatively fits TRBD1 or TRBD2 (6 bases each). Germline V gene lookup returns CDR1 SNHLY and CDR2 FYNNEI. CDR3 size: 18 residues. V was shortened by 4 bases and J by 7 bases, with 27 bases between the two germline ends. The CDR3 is CASSAFGGTDTLFHTQYF. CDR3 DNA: TGTGCCAGCAGTGCATTCGGGGGCACAGATACTTTATTCCATACGCAGTATTTT.

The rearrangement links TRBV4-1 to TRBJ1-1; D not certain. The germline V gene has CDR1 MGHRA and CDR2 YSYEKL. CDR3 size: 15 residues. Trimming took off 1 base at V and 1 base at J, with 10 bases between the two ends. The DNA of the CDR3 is TGCGCCAGCAGCCAAGGTGTAGGGTCGAACACTGAAGCTTTCTTT. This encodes CASSQGVGSNTEAFF.

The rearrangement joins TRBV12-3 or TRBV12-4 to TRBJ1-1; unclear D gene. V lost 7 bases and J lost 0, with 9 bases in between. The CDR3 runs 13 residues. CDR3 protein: CASKIRLNTEAFF. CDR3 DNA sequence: TGTGCCAGCAAAATCCGGCTGAACACTGAAGCTTTCTTT.

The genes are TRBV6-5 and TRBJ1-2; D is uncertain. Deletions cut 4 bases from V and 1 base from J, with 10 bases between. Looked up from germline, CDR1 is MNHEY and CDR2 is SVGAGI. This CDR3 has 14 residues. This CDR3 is CASSSYTNNYGYTF. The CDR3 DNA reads TGTGCCAGCAGTTCTTACACAAATAACTATGGCTACACCTTC.

The CDR3 loop is CASSLDPGGGTEAFF. In nucleotides, the CDR3 is TGTGCCAGCAGCTTAGACCCAGGGGGCGGCACTGAAGCTTTCTTT. The chain has TRBV11-2 and TRBJ1-1; 8 bases map to TRBD1. The CDR3 has 15 residues. Germline CDR1 SGHAT, CDR2 FQNNGV. The trim removed 0 bases at V and 4 bases at J, leaving 4 bases unmatched.

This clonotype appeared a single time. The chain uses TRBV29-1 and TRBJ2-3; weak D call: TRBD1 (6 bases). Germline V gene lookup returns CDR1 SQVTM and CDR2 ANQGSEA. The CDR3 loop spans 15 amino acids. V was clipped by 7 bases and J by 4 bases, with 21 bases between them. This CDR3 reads CSANSLQGAPDTQYF. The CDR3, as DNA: TGCAGCGCAAACTCCTTACAGGGCGCCCCAGATACGCAGTATTTT.

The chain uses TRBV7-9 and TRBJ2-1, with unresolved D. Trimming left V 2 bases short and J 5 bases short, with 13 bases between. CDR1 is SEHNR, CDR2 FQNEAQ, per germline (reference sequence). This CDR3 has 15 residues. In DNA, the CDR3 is TGTGCCAGCAGCTTAAGGGTGGCAGAGAACAATGAGCAGTTCTTC. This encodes CASSLRVAENNEQFF.

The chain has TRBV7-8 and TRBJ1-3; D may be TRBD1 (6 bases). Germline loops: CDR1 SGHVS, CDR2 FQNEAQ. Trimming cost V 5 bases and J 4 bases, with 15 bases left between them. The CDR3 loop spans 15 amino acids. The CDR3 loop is CASSTWGHGGNTIYF. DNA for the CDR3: TGTGCCAGCAGCACATGGGGACACGGAGGAAACACCATATATTTT. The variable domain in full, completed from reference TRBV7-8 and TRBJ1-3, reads GAGVSQSPRYKVAKRGQDVALRCDPISGHVSLFWYQQALGQGPEFLTYFQNEAQLDKSGLPSDRFFAERPEGSVSTLKIQRTQQEDSAVYLCASSTWGHGGNTIYFGEGSWLTVV.

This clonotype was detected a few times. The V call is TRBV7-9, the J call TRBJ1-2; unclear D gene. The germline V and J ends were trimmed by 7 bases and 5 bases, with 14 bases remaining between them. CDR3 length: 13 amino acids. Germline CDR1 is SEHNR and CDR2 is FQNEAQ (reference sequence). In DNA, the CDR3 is TGTGCCAGCACCGAGGACGGAAGATATGGCTACACCTTC. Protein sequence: CASTEDGRYGYTF.

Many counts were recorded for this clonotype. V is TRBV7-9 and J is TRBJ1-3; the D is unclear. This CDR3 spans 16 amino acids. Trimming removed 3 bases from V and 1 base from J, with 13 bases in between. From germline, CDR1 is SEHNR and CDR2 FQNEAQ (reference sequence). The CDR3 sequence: CASSFGRSLSGNTIYF. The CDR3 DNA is TGTGCCAGCAGCTTCGGCAGGAGCCTTTCTGGAAACACCATATATTTT.

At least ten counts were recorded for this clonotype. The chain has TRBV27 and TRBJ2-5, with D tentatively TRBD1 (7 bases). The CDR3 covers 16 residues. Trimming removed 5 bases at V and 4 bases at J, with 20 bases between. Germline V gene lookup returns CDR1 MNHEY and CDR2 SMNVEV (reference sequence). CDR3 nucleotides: TGTGCCAGCAGTCGACAGGCTCAGGGGGGAAGAGAGACCCAGTACTTC. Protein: CASSRQAQGGRETQYF.

The CDR3 DNA is TGTGCCAGCAGCTTGGGGACAGGGTCTACTGAGCAGTTCTTC. Translated: CASSLGTGSTEQFF. The gene calls are TRBV7-6 and TRBJ2-1; 9 positions agree with TRBD1. CDR1 and CDR2 from the germline V gene are SGHVS and FNYEAQ. The CDR3 spans 14 residues. V trimming: 3 bases; J trimming: 9 bases; junction bases outside the gene matches: 6.